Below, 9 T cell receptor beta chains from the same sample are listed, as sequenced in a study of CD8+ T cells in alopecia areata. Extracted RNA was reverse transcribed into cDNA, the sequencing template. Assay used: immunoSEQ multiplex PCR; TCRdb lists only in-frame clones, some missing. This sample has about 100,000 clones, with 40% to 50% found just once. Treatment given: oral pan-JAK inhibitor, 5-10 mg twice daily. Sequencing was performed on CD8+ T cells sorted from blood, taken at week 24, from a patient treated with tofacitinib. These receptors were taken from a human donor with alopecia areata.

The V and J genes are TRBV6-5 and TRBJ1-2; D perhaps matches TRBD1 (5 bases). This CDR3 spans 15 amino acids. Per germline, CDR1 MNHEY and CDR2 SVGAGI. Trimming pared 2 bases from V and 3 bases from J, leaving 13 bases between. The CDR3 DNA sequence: TGTGCCAGCAGTTACATGGGGGGACGGGACTATGGCTACACCTTC. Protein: CASSYMGGRDYGYTF.

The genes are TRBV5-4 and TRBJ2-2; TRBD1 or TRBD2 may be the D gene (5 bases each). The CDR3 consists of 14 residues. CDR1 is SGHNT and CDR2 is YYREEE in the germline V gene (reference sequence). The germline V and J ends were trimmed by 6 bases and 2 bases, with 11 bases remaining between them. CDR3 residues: CASTGTTNTGELFF. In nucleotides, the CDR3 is TGTGCCAGCACAGGGACCACTAACACCGGGGAGCTGTTTTTT.

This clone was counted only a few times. CDR3 sequence (DNA): TGCAGCGTCTTGGACAGATCTTCTTACACCGGGGAGCTGTTTTTT. Amino acid sequence: CSVLDRSSYTGELFF. The chain links TRBV29-1 to TRBJ2-2, with D tentatively TRBD1 (6 bases). V was clipped by 6 bases and J by 3 bases, with 17 bases between them. The CDR3 runs 15 residues. The V gene's germline CDR1 is SQVTM and CDR2 ANQGSEA.

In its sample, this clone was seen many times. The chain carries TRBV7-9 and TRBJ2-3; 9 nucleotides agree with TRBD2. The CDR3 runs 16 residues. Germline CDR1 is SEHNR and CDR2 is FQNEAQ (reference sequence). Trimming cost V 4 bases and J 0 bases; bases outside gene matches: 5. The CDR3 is CASSSLTSGSTDTQYF. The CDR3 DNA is TGTGCCAGCAGCTCACTGACTAGCGGTAGCACAGATACGCAGTATTTT.

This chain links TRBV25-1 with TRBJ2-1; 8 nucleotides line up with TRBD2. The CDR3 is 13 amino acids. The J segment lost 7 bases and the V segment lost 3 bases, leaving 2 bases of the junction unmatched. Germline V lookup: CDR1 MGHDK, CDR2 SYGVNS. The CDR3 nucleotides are TGTGCCAGCAGTGAGCGGGAGGAGAATGAGCAGTTCTTC. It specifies CASSEREENEQFF. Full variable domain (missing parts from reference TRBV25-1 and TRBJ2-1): EADIYQTPRYLVIGTGKKITLECSQTMGHDKMYWYQQDPGMELHLIHYSYGVNSTEKGDLSSESTVSRIRTEHFPLTLESARPSHTSQYLCASSEREENEQFFGPGTRLTVL.

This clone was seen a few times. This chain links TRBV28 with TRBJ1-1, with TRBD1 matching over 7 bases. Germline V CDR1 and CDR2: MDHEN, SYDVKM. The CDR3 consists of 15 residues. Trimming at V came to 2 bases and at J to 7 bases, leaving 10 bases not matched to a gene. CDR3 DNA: TGTGCCAGCAGTTTAATAGGGGACAGCGGGGGTGAAGCTTTCTTT. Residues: CASSLIGDSGGEAFF.

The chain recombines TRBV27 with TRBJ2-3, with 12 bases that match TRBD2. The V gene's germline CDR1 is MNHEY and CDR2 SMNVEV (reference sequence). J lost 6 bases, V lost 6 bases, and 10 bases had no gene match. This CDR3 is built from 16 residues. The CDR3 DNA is TGTGCCAGCAGAGAAAGGACTAGCGGGATCCCGGATACGCAGTATTTT. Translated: CASRERTSGIPDTQYF.

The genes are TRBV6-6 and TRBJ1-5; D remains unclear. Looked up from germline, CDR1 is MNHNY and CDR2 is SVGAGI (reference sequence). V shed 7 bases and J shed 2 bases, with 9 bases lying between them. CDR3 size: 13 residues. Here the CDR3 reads CASNLWGNQPQHF. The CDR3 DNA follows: TGTGCCAGCAATTTATGGGGCAATCAGCCCCAGCATTTT.

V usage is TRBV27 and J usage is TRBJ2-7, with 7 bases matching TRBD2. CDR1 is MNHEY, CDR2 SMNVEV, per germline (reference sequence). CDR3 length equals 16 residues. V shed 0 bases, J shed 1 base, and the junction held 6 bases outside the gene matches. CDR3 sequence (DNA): TGTGCCAGCAGTTTATCTTTTAGGACTAGTTCCTACGAGCAGTACTTC. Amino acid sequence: CASSLSFRTSSYEQYF.